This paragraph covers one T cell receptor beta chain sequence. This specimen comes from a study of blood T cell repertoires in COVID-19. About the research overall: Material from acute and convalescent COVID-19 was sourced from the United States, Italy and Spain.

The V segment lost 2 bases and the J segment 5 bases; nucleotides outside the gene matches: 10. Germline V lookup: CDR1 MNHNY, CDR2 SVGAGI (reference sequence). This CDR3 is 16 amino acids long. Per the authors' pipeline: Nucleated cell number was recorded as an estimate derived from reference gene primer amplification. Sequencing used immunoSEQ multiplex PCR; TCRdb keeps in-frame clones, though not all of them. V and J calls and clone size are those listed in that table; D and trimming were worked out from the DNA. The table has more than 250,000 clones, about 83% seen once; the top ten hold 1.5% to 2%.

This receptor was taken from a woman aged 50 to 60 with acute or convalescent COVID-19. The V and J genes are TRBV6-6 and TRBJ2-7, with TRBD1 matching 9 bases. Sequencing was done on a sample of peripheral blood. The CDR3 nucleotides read TGTGCCAGCAGTTACGCCCCCGGGACAGGGATTGACGAGCAGTACTTC. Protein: CASSYAPGTGIDEQYF.